The 25 T cell receptor beta chains below come from one sample, sequenced in a study of blood T cell repertoires in COVID-19. Produced via immunoSEQ multiplex PCR; TCRdb's table is partial and in-frame only. Of about 400,000 clones detected, around nine tenths appear once; the ten largest clones hold roughly a tenth. Sequences were obtained from PBMCs or T cells enriched from blood (not recorded which). These receptors were collected from a woman between 45 and 60 years old who had recovered from COVID-19.

This chain connects TRBV7-2 to TRBJ1-2; 9 bases align to TRBD1. Germline CDR1 is SGHTA and CDR2 is FQGNSA. After removal of 6 bases from V and 8 bases from J, the junction contained 10 bases not matched to a gene. This CDR3 is 14 amino acids long. Here the CDR3 DNA reads TGTGCCAGCAGGTTGGGACAGGGAGTAGGAGGCTACACCTTC. Its protein is CASRLGQGVGGYTF.

The rearrangement joins TRBV4-1 to TRBJ1-2; D call uncertain. In germline, CDR1 is MGHRA, CDR2 YSYEKL. This CDR3 region has 17 residues. V was pared by 4 bases and J by 4 bases, with 22 bases between. For the CDR3, the DNA is TGCGCCAGCAGCCCGCAACCTGGAGTAGGATTACCCTATGGCTACACCTTC. Encoded protein: CASSPQPGVGLPYGYTF.

The chain uses TRBV29-1 and TRBJ1-2, with 9 positions matching TRBD1. Germline V gene sequence: CDR1 SQVTM, CDR2 ANQGSEA. The CDR3 totals 13 residues. V was pared by 6 bases and J by 7 bases, with 9 bases of the junction left unmatched. CDR3 in amino acids: CSVLNGTGLGYTF. For the CDR3, the DNA is TGCAGCGTCCTCAACGGGACAGGGCTTGGCTACACCTTC.

This sequence joins TRBV2 and TRBJ1-5; no firm D call. The CDR3 is made up of 11 amino acids. Germline lookup yields CDR1 SNHLY and CDR2 FYNNEI. V lost 5 bases to trimming and J lost 4 bases, with 3 bases between them. The CDR3 loop is CASSLNQPQHF. The CDR3 region has the DNA TGTGCCAGCAGTCTAAATCAGCCCCAGCATTTT.

The V gene is TRBV6-2 or TRBV6-3, the J gene TRBJ2-7; D not resolved. The CDR3 is 12 residues long. Germline values: CDR1 MNHEY, CDR2 SVGEGT. Trimming left V 5 bases short and J 5 bases short, with 10 bases between. CDR3 nucleotides: TGTGCCAGCAGTCTTAATATAGACGAGCAGTACTTC. Translated, it gives CASSLNIDEQYF.

The chain combines TRBV14 with TRBJ1-1; unclear D gene. From germline, CDR1 is SGHDN and CDR2 FVKESK. This CDR3 contains 15 residues. Deletions cut 2 bases from V and 1 base from J, with 11 bases between. The CDR3 DNA reads TGTGCCAGCAGCCAACATCCCCCGCGGAACACTGAAGCTTTCTTT. As protein: CASSQHPPRNTEAFF.

The chain joins TRBV7-8 to TRBJ1-4, with 7 bases that match TRBD1. The CDR3 length is 14 residues. V was clipped by 1 base and J by 7 bases; unmatched bases: 3. Germline-derived CDR1 and CDR2 are SGHVS and FQNEAQ. The CDR3 region has the DNA TGTGCCAGCAGCTTAGGACAGGGCGGTGAAAAACTGTTTTTT. Translated, it gives CASSLGQGGEKLFF.

The DNA of the CDR3 is TGTGCCAGCAGGCTGGCTGGGGGGTACGACGAGCAGTACTTC. Translating gives CASRLAGGYDEQYF. This chain links TRBV27 with TRBJ2-7, with a possible D match to TRBD2 (6 bases). Trimming stripped 6 bases from V and 5 bases from J, with 17 bases between. This CDR3 region has 14 residues. Germline V lookup: CDR1 MNHEY, CDR2 SMNVEV (reference sequence).

This clone was counted a single time. The V gene is TRBV19, the J gene TRBJ2-5; maybe TRBD1 (5 bases). V was cut by 9 bases and J by 1 base, with 12 bases left in between. Germline-derived CDR1 and CDR2 are LNHDA and SQIVND (reference sequence). This CDR3 spans 13 amino acids. CDR3 region: CASREGVQETQYF. The CDR3 DNA is TGTGCCAGCCGTGAAGGGGTCCAAGAGACCCAGTACTTC.

The chain recombines TRBV11-1 with TRBJ1-2; D is possibly TRBD1 (6 bases). Per germline, CDR1 SGHAT and CDR2 FQDESV (reference sequence). This CDR3 region has 14 residues. Trimming pared 3 bases from V and 5 bases from J, leaving 13 bases between. CDR3 coding DNA: TGTGCCAGCAGCTTGAATCCAGGGGAATATGGCTACACCTTC. Its protein product is CASSLNPGEYGYTF.

This sequence joins TRBV28 and TRBJ1-2, with D uncertain. The V end lost 1 base, the J end lost 2 bases, and 8 bases lay between the germline ends. The germline CDR1 and CDR2 sequences are MDHEN and SYDVKM. The CDR3 spans 14 residues. CDR3 sequence reads: CASSLSFRNYGYTF. The CDR3 bases are TGTGCCAGCAGTTTATCCTTCAGAAACTATGGCTACACCTTC.

This clone was recorded only once. The chain employs TRBV19 and TRBJ1-2; D remains unclear. The V gene lost 0 bases and the J gene lost 3 bases, with 8 bases spanning the gap. The CDR3 length is 14 residues. The V gene's germline CDR1 is LNHDA and CDR2 SQIVND (reference sequence). This CDR3 is CASSIDWLDYGYTF. CDR3 in DNA: TGTGCCAGTAGTATAGATTGGCTGGACTATGGCTACACCTTC.

This clone was seen a single time. In DNA, the CDR3 is TGTGCCAGCAGCTTAGGTTGGGCGACGGGGGGCACTGAAGCTTTCTTT. Translation: CASSLGWATGGTEAFF. The chain is built from TRBV7-6 and TRBJ1-1, with TRBD1 as a possible D gene (5 bases). CDR1 is SGHVS and CDR2 is FNYEAQ in the germline V gene. Trimming removed 1 base from V and 4 bases from J, with 16 bases in between. CDR3 length equals 16 residues.

V is TRBV7-9 and J is TRBJ1-1, with TRBD1 identical over 7 bases. The trim removed 5 bases at V and 2 bases at J, leaving 5 bases unmatched. Germline CDR1 and CDR2: SEHNR and FQNEAQ (reference sequence). This CDR3 is 14 amino acids long. The CDR3 here is CASSPGTANTEAFF. For the CDR3, the DNA is TGTGCCAGCAGCCCCGGGACAGCCAACACTGAAGCTTTCTTT.

The chain is built from TRBV4-1 and TRBJ1-2, with a tentative D call TRBD1 (6 bases). CDR1 is MGHRA, CDR2 YSYEKL, per germline. V was pared by 1 base and J by 1 base, with 10 bases between. The CDR3 contains 15 residues. The CDR3 sequence: CASSQGQEFNYGYTF. The CDR3 DNA sequence: TGCGCCAGCAGCCAAGGACAGGAGTTTAACTATGGCTACACCTTC.

The chain combines TRBV28 with TRBJ2-1; 10 nucleotides align to TRBD2. This CDR3 has 15 amino acids. Germline V gene data show CDR1 as MDHEN and CDR2 as SYDVKM. V was clipped by 3 bases and J by 9 bases; unmatched bases: 8. CDR3 residues: CASSLLAGEGGEQFF. In nucleotides, the CDR3 is TGTGCCAGCAGTTTGCTAGCGGGGGAAGGTGGTGAGCAGTTCTTC. Filled out from reference TRBV28 and TRBJ2-1, the complete variable domain reads DVKVTQSSRYLVKRTGEKVFLECVQDMDHENMFWYRQDPGLGLRLIYFSYDVKMKEKGDIPEGYSVSREKKERFSLILESASTNQTSMYLCASSLLAGEGGEQFFGPGTRLTVL.

V is TRBV5-1 and J is TRBJ2-7; D might be TRBD1 (5 bases). Germline CDR1 reads SGHRS; CDR2 reads YFSETQ. V lost 4 bases, J lost 2 bases, and 10 bases lay in between. The CDR3 is 13 amino acids. The CDR3 DNA is TGCGCCAGCAGCCGCGACAGAGCCTACGAGCAGTACTTC. Protein sequence: CASSRDRAYEQYF.

The chain combines TRBV5-4 with TRBJ1-4; no reliable D call. V was pared by 1 base and J by 5 bases, with 12 bases between. This CDR3 has 15 amino acids. Germline loops: CDR1 SGHNT, CDR2 YYREEE (reference sequence). Written as DNA, the CDR3 is TGTGCCAGCAGCTTGTCGTTGGGCAGGAATGAAAAACTGTTTTTT. Its protein is CASSLSLGRNEKLFF.

The chain carries TRBV19 and TRBJ2-7; 7 nucleotides match TRBD1. V trimming: 3 bases; J trimming: 1 base; junction bases outside the gene matches: 6. The CDR3 extends over 15 amino acids. Germline V lookup: CDR1 LNHDA, CDR2 SQIVND (reference sequence). The CDR3 here is CASSMTGPPSYEQYF. The CDR3 DNA follows: TGTGCCAGTAGTATGACAGGGCCCCCTTCCTACGAGCAGTACTTC.

This clone appeared once. The J gene is TRBJ2-5, the V gene TRBV9; 12 nucleotides align to TRBD2. Trimming cost V 4 bases and J 5 bases; bases outside gene matches: 6. The germline V gene encodes CDR1 SGDLS and CDR2 YYNGEE. This CDR3 comprises 15 residues. This chain's CDR3 is CASSTPSGGAETQYF. CDR3 nucleotide sequence: TGTGCCAGCAGCACCCCTAGCGGGGGGGCGGAGACCCAGTACTTC.

The chain carries TRBV30 and TRBJ1-3; 9 bases line up with TRBD1. There are 14 residues in the CDR3. Losses at the gene ends were 5 bases for V and 2 bases for J; bases not matched to a gene: 4. Germline loops: CDR1 GTSNPN, CDR2 SVGIG (reference sequence). CDR3 residues: CAWDTGGAGNTIYF. CDR3 nucleotide sequence: TGTGCCTGGGACACAGGGGGCGCTGGAAACACCATATATTTT.

The genes are TRBV5-6 and TRBJ1-2; D remains unclear. Germline assignment: CDR1 SGHDT and CDR2 YYEEEE. The CDR3 loop spans 15 amino acids. V lost 0 bases, J lost 4 bases, and 13 bases lay in between. In nucleotides, the CDR3 is TGTGCCAGCAGCTTGGAGCCGGCAGGCGTCTATGGCTACACCTTC. Protein sequence: CASSLEPAGVYGYTF. Based on the CDR3 plus reference TRBV5-6 and TRBJ1-2, the full variable domain is DAGVTQSPTHLIKTRGQQVTLRCSPKSGHDTVSWYQQALGQGPQFIFQYYEEEERQRGNFPDRFSGHQFPNYSSELNVNALLLGDSALYLCASSLEPAGVYGYTFGSGTRLTVV.

The chain uses TRBV3-1 (or the pseudogene TRBV3-2) and TRBJ2-7; 8 nucleotides align to TRBD1. The germline V gene has CDR1 LGHDT and CDR2 YNNKEL (reference sequence). There are 14 residues in the CDR3. V was pared by 1 base and J by 3 bases, with 2 bases of the junction left unmatched. Written as DNA, the CDR3 is TGTGCCAGCAGCCAAGGGGGGACAGGCTACGAGCAGTACTTC. Translation: CASSQGGTGYEQYF.

The chain couples TRBV5-1 to TRBJ1-2, with TRBD1 identical over 9 bases. The CDR3 loop spans 13 amino acids. Germline-derived CDR1 and CDR2 are SGHRS and YFSETQ. Trimming took 5 bases from V and 4 from J; bases not matched to a gene: 3. The CDR3, as DNA: TGCGCCAGCAGACCGGGACAGGGCTATGGCTACACCTTC. Protein: CASRPGQGYGYTF.

V is TRBV19 and J is TRBJ1-3, with TRBD1 as a possible D gene (5 bases). In germline, CDR1 is LNHDA, CDR2 SQIVND (reference sequence). The CDR3 has 15 residues. The V and J ends lost 6 bases and 2 bases respectively, with 14 bases between them. The CDR3 sequence is CASSFLGGTGNTIYF. CDR3 nucleotides: TGTGCCAGTAGCTTCCTCGGGGGAACTGGAAACACCATATATTTT.